A selection of T cell receptor beta chains follows, all from one sample in a study of shared clonotypes between healthy human individuals. Repertoires were generated with immunoSEQ multiplex PCR, while TCRdb's copy carries only in-frame clones and drops some. The sample consists of 2.3 million or so clones, over 85% of them appearing once. The sample was naive CD4+ T cells from PBMCs. These receptors came from a young man in good health. Some clones in this sample may be carry-over from other donors' samples. CDR3s include the opening cysteine and the closing phenylalanine or tryptophan. A D gene is named only where the DNA matches it firmly. Clone size is stated in some rows and not others, as once, few, many or a class when expanded.

TRBJ2-7 | - | - | TRBV28 | TGTGCCAGCAGTTTAGGGCAGGGCGGGTCCTACGAGCAGTACTTC | CASSLGQGGSYEQYF
TRBJ1-2 | - | TRBD1 | TRBV5-4 | TGTGCCTATCATAACAGGGGAAGGAATGGCTACACCTTC | CAYHNRGRNGYTF
TRBJ2-7 | once | - | TRBV5-1 | TGCGCCAGCAGGAGGGACACCCGCTCCTACGAGCAGTACTTC | CASRRDTRSYEQYF
TRBJ2-1 | - | - | TRBV19 | TGTGCCAGTATGGCGGGGCCTAGCTCCTACAATGAGCAGTTCTTC | CASMAGPSSYNEQFF
TRBJ2-3 | - | TRBD2 | TRBV7-3 | TGTGCCAGCAGCTTATTCCCTAGCGGGATACCTGGGGGAGATACGCAGTATTTT | CASSLFPSGIPGGDTQYF
TRBJ2-1 | - | - | TRBV20-1 | TGCAGTGCCCCCACCGGGCAGTTCTTC | CSAPTGQFF
TRBJ1-1 | - | TRBD1 | TRBV5-1 | TGCGCCAGCGCGTTGAAGAGACAGGGGGCCGGTGACACTGAAGCTTTCTTT | CASALKRQGAGDTEAFF
TRBJ2-7 | - | TRBD1 | TRBV13 | TGTGCCAGCAGCACGGGACAGGGACTCTGGGGGAACGAGCAGTACTTC | CASSTGQGLWGNEQYF
TRBJ2-1 | - | - | TRBV20-1 | TGCAGTGTGGAGAGAGAGGATGAGCAGTTCTTC | CSVEREDEQFF
TRBJ1-2 | - | - | TRBV28 | TGTGCCAGCATCGCCCCCCAGGACCCCTCCTATGGCTACACCTTC | CASIAPQDPSYGYTF
TRBJ1-1 | - | - | TRBV28 | TGTGCCAGCAGTTTTCCCTGGGGCGAGGACACTGAAGCTTTCTTT | CASSFPWGEDTEAFF
TRBJ2-3 | - | - | TRBV7-9 | TGTGCCAGCAGCTTAGTTGCAGGCGCCACCACAGATACGCAGTATTTT | CASSLVAGATTDTQYF
TRBJ1-2 | - | TRBD1 | TRBV5-6 | TGTGCCAGCAGCCTGACAGGGGACTATGGCTACACCTTC | CASSLTGDYGYTF
TRBJ2-2 | - | - | TRBV11-3 | TGTGCCAGCAGCCGACAGCTCGGGGAGCTGTTTTTT | CASSRQLGELFF
TRBJ2-2 | - | - | TRBV18 | TGTGCCAGCTCACCAGCAGGCACGAACACCGGGGAGCTGTTTTTT | CASSPAGTNTGELFF
TRBJ1-5 | - | - | TRBV28 | TGTGCCAGCAGTCCCGCCGGGACACTGAATAGCAATCAGCCCCAGCATTTT | CASSPAGTLNSNQPQHF
TRBJ2-6 | - | - | TRBV7-6 | TGTGCCAGCAGCTTAGCCCCAAGGGACTTACAAACTTTC | CASSLAPRDLQTF
TRBJ1-1 | - | - | TRBV5-1 | TGCGCCAGCAGCCACGGGACCTCGAACACTGAAGCTTTCTTT | CASSHGTSNTEAFF
TRBJ1-2 | - | - | TRBV28 | TGTGCCAGCAGTGGTCAGGGTAATGGCTACACCTTC | CASSGQGNGYTF
TRBJ1-5 | - | TRBD1 | TRBV7-2 | TGTGCCAGCAGCCCGACAGGGGGCTTAAATCAGCCCCAGCATTTT | CASSPTGGLNQPQHF
TRBJ1-3 | - | - | TRBV10-1 | TGCGCCAGCAGTTTCGGGGTTGGAAACACCATATATTTT | CASSFGVGNTIYF
TRBJ2-5 | - | - | TRBV29-1 | TGCAGCGTTGTCTCAGGGGAGGAGACCCAGTACTTC | CSVVSGEETQYF
TRBJ1-5 | few | - | TRBV18 | TGTGCCAGCTCCCTCGGGATGTCCAGCTGGCCCCAGCATTTT | CASSLGMSSWPQHF
TRBJ1-1 | - | - | TRBV29-1 | TGCAGCGTTGAAGATGATCGATCTCTTGGGGCTTTCTTT | CSVEDDRSLGAFF
TRBJ2-5 | - | TRBD2 | TRBV7-2 | TGTGCCAGCAGCCCCGGGACTAGCGGGACGGAGACCCAGTACTTC | CASSPGTSGTETQYF
TRBJ2-1 | - | - | TRBV5-1 | TGCGCCAGCAGCTTGATGCAGGGATCTCTCAATGAGCAGTTCTTC | CASSLMQGSLNEQFF
TRBJ1-1 | once | TRBD1 | TRBV9 | TGTGCCAGCAGCACCGGGACAGCGAACACTGAAGCTTTCTTT | CASSTGTANTEAFF
TRBJ2-7 | - | TRBD1 | TRBV5-1 | TGCGCCAGCACCCCGTCGACAGGGGGATCCTACGAGCAGTACTTC | CASTPSTGGSYEQYF
TRBJ1-4 | - | - | TRBV25-1 | TGTGCCAGCGGGAGAGGGATCGGTCTGGGTGAAAAACTGTTTTTT | CASGRGIGLGEKLFF
TRBJ2-3 | - | - | TRBV5-1 | TGCGCCAGCAGCTTGGCCGGGGCTATCCCAGATACGCAGTATTTT | CASSLAGAIPDTQYF
TRBJ2-6 | - | - | TRBV9 | TGTGCCAGCAGCGCCGTCTCTGGGGCCAACGTCCTGACTTTC | CASSAVSGANVLTF
TRBJ2-3 | - | - | TRBV25-1 | TGTGCCAGCAGTGAGCTCACCGGGACTCACACAGATACGCAGTATTTT | CASSELTGTHTDTQYF
TRBJ2-7 | once | - | TRBV27 | TGTGCCAGCAAACTAGCTAGCGAGCAGTACTTC | CASKLASEQYF
TRBJ2-2 | - | TRBD2 | TRBV28 | TGTGCCAGCAGTTTGCGGGAGGGGTTTTACACGAACACCGGGGAGCTGTTTTTT | CASSLREGFYTNTGELFF
TRBJ1-1 | - | - | TRBV6-5 | TGTGCCAGCAGCCCACAGGGACCCTGGAACACTGAAGCTTTCTTT | CASSPQGPWNTEAFF
TRBJ1-1 | - | - | TRBV19 | TGTGCCAGTAGCCCAGGGACGTTAAACACTGAAGCTTTCTTT | CASSPGTLNTEAFF
TRBJ2-7 | - | TRBD2 | TRBV4-1 | TGCGCCAGCAGCCCCCTCGGGACTAGCGGGAGGAAGCAGTACTTC | CASSPLGTSGRKQYF
TRBJ1-2 | - | - | TRBV6-5 | TGTGCCAGCAGTTTGGGCAATGCAGGTTATGGCTACACCTTC | CASSLGNAGYGYTF
TRBJ2-1 | - | TRBD2 | TRBV5-1 | TGCGCCAGCAGCTTGAGGGCTAGCGGGAGCTATGAGCAGTTCTTC | CASSLRASGSYEQFF
TRBJ1-3 | - | - | TRBV28 | TGTGCCAGCAGTTTATTGGCAGGAACCTCTGGAAACACCATATATTTT | CASSLLAGTSGNTIYF
TRBJ2-1 | - | - | TRBV9 | TGTGCCAGCAGCGTACAGGGCAGGCCTTACAATGAGCAGTTCTTC | CASSVQGRPYNEQFF
TRBJ2-7 | - | TRBD2 | TRBV18 | TGTGCCAGCTCACCGAGGTGGTCTAGCGGGAGGCTGGTCGAGCAGTACTTC | CASSPRWSSGRLVEQYF
TRBJ2-7 | - | TRBD2 | TRBV28 | TGTGCCAGCACCTTAAGCCCTAGCGGATCCTACGAGCAGTACTTC | CASTLSPSGSYEQYF
TRBJ2-1 | - | TRBD2 | TRBV9 | TGTGCCAGCAGAGCTAGCGGGGCCAATGAGCAGTTCTTC | CASRASGANEQFF
TRBJ1-5 | - | TRBD1 | TRBV19 | TGTGCCAGTCACACAGGGGGCCTCGGCAATCAGCCCCAGCATTTT | CASHTGGLGNQPQHF